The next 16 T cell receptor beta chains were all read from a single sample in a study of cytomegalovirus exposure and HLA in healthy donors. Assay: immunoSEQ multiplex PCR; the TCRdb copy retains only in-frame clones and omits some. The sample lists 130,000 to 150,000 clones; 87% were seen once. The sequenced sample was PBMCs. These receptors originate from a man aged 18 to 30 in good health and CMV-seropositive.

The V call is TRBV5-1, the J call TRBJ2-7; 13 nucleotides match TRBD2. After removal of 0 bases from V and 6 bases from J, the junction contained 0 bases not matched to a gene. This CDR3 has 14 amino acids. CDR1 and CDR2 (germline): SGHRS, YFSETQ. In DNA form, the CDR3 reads TGCGCCAGCAGCTTGGGACTAGCGGGGGGCGAGCAGTACTTC. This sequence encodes CASSLGLAGGEQYF.

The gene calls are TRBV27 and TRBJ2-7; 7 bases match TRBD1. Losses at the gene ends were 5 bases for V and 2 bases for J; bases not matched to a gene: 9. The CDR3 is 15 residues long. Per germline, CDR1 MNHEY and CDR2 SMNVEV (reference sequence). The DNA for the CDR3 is TGTGCCAGCAGTCCCTCCGGGACAGTGACCTACGAGCAGTACTTC. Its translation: CASSPSGTVTYEQYF.

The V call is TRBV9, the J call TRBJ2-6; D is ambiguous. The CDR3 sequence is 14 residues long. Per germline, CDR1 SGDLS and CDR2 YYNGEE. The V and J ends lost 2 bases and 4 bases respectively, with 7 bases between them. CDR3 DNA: TGTGCCAGCAGCGTCCAGTCCGGGGCCAACGTCCTGACTTTC. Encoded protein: CASSVQSGANVLTF.

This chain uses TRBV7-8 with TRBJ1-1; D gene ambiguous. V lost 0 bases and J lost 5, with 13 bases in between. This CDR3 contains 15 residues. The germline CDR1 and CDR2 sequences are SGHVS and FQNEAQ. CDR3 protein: CASSLAWKQSTEAFF. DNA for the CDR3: TGTGCCAGCAGCTTAGCCTGGAAACAGAGTACTGAAGCTTTCTTT.

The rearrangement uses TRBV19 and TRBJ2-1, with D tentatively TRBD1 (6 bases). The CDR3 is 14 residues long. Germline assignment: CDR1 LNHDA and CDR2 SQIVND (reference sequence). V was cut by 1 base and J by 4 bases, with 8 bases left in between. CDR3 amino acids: CASSIGQEYNEQFF. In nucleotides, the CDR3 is TGTGCCAGTAGTATAGGACAGGAATACAATGAGCAGTTCTTC.

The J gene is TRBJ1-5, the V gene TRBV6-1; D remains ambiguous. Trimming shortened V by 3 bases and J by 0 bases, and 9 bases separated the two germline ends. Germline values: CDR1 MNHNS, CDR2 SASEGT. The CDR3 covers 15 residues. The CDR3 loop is CASSESSPSNQPQHF. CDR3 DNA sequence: TGTGCCAGCAGTGAGAGCTCCCCTAGCAATCAGCCCCAGCATTTT.

The chain's CDR3 is CASSITGSGNQPQHF. Here the CDR3 DNA reads TGTGCCAGCAGCATCACAGGGTCGGGGAATCAGCCCCAGCATTTT. This chain links TRBV9 with TRBJ1-5; maybe TRBD1 (6 bases). The germline V and J ends were trimmed by 4 bases and 4 bases, with 15 bases remaining between them. Germline lookup yields CDR1 SGDLS and CDR2 YYNGEE. CDR3 length: 15 residues.

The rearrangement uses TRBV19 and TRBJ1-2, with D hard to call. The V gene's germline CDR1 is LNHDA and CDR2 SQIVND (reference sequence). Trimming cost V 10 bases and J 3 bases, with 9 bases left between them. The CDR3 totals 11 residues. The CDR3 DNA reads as TGTGCCATTAAATCGTACTATGGCTACACCTTC. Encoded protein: CAIKSYYGYTF.

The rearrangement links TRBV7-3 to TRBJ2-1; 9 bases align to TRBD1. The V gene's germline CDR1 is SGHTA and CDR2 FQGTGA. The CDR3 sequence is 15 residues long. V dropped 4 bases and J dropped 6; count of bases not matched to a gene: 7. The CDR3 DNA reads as TGTGCCAGCAGCTACGGGACAGGGCTTGGCAATGAGCAGTTCTTC. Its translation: CASSYGTGLGNEQFF.

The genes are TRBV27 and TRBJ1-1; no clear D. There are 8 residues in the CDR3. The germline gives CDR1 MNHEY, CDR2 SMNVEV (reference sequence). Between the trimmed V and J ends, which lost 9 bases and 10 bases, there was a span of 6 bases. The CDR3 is CASGRAFF. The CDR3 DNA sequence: TGTGCCAGTGGCCGAGCTTTCTTT.

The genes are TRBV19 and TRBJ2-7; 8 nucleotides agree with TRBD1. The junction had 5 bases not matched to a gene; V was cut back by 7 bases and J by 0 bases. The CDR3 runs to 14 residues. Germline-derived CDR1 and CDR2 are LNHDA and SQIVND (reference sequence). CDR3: CASKLTGDSYEQYF. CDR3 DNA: TGTGCCAGTAAACTGACAGGGGACTCCTACGAGCAGTACTTC.

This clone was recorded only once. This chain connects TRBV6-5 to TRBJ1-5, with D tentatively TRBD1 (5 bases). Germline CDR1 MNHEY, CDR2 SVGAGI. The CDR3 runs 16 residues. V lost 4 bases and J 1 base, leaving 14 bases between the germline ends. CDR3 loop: CASSSPTAPSNQPQHF. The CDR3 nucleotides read TGTGCCAGCAGTTCCCCGACAGCCCCGAGCAATCAGCCCCAGCATTTT.

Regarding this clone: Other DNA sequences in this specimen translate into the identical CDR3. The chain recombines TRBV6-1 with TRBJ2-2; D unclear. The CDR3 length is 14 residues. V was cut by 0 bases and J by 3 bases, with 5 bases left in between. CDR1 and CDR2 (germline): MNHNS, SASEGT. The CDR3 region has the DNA TGTGCCAGCAGTGAAGCGGGCGACACCGGGGAGCTGTTTTTT. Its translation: CASSEAGDTGELFF.

This CDR3 is CASSASGATNEKLFF. The CDR3, as DNA: TGTGCCAGCAGCGCCTCAGGGGCAACTAATGAAAAACTGTTTTTT. The genes are TRBV7-9 and TRBJ1-4, with D possibly TRBD1 on 6 matching bases. CDR1 and CDR2 from the germline V gene are SEHNR and FQNEAQ (reference sequence). The germline V and J ends were trimmed by 5 bases and 0 bases, with 10 bases remaining between them. This CDR3 is built from 15 residues.

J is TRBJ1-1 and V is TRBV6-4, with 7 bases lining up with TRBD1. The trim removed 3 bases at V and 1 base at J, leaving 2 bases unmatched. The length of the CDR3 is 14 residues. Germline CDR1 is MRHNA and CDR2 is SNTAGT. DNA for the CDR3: TGTGCCAGCAGTGATCAGGGGGGGAACACTGAAGCTTTCTTT. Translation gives CASSDQGGNTEAFF.

In DNA form, the CDR3 reads TGCGCCAGCAGCTTGGTGGGGGACAGGAACGGCTACACCTTC. Its protein is CASSLVGDRNGYTF. The rearrangement uses TRBV5-1 and TRBJ1-2; TRBD1 matches 8 bases. Per the germline V gene, CDR1 is SGHRS and CDR2 is YFSETQ. The trim removed 0 bases at V and 8 bases at J, leaving 6 bases unmatched. This CDR3 is 14 amino acids long.